This T cell receptor (beta chain) was identified during a study of cytomegalovirus exposure and HLA in healthy donors. Study-level background: It was reported in a later analysis that the roughly 120 validation repertoires used the same platform as the 500 to 700 first-cohort repertoires. Study-wide results and caveats: Rare sequences made up most TCRs, while some public TCRs were found in many donors. In a later analysis, first-cohort TCR clusters were found to tend to co-occur in the 100 to 150 validation repertoires.

With regard to this clone: Its target is not known.

Clones were sequenced by immunoSEQ multiplex PCR, and TCRdb holds only the in-frame ones, with some missing. The sample holds 250,000 to 350,000 clones, around 87% seen once. The sequence came from a woman aged 25-40 years in good health and CMV-seropositive. The sample taken for sequencing was PBMCs.

The CDR3 loop is CASSRGAGNTIYF. CDR3 nucleotide sequence: TGTGCCAGCAGTAGGGGCGCTGGAAACACCATATATTTT. The V call is TRBV27, the J call TRBJ1-3; possible D gene TRBD1, 5 bases. V was pared by 5 bases and J by 2 bases, with 7 bases between. The CDR3 runs 13 residues. Looked up from germline, CDR1 is MNHEY and CDR2 is SMNVEV (reference sequence).